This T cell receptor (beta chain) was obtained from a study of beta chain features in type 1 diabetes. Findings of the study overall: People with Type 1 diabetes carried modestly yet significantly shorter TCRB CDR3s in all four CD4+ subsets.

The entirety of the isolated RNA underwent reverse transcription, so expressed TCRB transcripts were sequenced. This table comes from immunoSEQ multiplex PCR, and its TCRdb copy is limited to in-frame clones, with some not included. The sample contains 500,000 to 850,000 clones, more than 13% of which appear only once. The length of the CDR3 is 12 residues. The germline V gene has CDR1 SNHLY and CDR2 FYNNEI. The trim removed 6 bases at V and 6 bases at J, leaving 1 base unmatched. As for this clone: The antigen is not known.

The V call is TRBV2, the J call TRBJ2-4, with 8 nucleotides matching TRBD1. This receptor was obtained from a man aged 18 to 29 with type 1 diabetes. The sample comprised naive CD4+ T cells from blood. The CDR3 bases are TGTGCCAGCAGGGACAGGGTAAACATTCAGTACTTC. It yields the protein CASRDRVNIQYF. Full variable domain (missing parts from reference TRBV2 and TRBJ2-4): EPEVTQTPSHQVTQMGQEVILRCVPISNHLYFYWYRQILGQKVEFLVSFYNNEISEKSEIFDDQFSVERPDGSNFTLKIRSTKLEDSAMYFCASRDRVNIQYFGAGTRLSVL.